Each of the 24 T cell receptor beta chains below was sequenced from the same sample in a study of graft-versus-host responses after intestinal transplantation. Here immunoSEQ multiplex PCR was the method, and the copy in TCRdb shows in-frame clones only, minus some. The sample comprises 95,000 to 150,000 clones, 90% to 95% of which are singletons, and more than 0.1% rests with the top ten. What these receptors recognize is not known. This sample comprised unstimulated CD4+ T cells sorted from spleen or lymph node cells, obtained before intestinal transplant. These receptors all come from a human donor who received an intestinal transplant.

The chain links TRBV2 to TRBJ2-1; a possible D gene is TRBD2 (6 bases). Germline values: CDR1 SNHLY, CDR2 FYNNEI. V was pared by 5 bases and J by 0 bases, with 14 bases between. This CDR3 is 16 amino acids long. CDR3 DNA sequence: TGTGCCAGCAGTAAGGAACTAGCCCCCTCCTACAATGAGCAGTTCTTC. Its translation is CASSKELAPSYNEQFF.

This chain uses TRBV27 with TRBJ1-5; a weak D match, TRBD1 (5 bases). The CDR3 covers 13 residues. Trimming took 3 bases from V and 6 from J, leaving 9 bases between them. CDR1 and CDR2 from the germline V gene are MNHEY and SMNVEV (reference sequence). CDR3 DNA: TGTGCCAGCAGTTTGAGGGGCACTCAGCCCCAGCATTTT. Its translation is CASSLRGTQPQHF.

The V and J genes are TRBV6-1 and TRBJ2-4; 11 bases line up with TRBD1. Germline values: CDR1 MNHNS, CDR2 SASEGT. The ends lost 11 bases at V and 7 bases at J; junction bases unmatched: 4. The CDR3 totals 12 residues. This CDR3 is CAARDRGNIQYF. In DNA, the CDR3 is TGTGCCGCGAGGGACAGGGGGAACATTCAGTACTTC.

This rearrangement joins TRBV5-1 to TRBJ1-1, with no clear D. The CDR3 loop spans 13 amino acids. Germline CDR1 is SGHRS and CDR2 is YFSETQ. The V end was cut by 5 bases, the J end by 1 base, with 9 bases between. In DNA form, the CDR3 reads TGCGCCAGCAGTTCCGACGGGAACACTGAAGCTTTCTTT. It specifies CASSSDGNTEAFF. Complete variable domain (other parts from reference TRBV5-1 and TRBJ1-1): KAGVTQTPRYLIKTRGQQVTLSCSPISGHRSVSWYQQTPGQGLQFLFEYFSETQRNKGNFPGRFSGRQFSNSRSEMNVSTLELGDSALYLCASSSDGNTEAFFGQGTRLTVV.

The chain uses TRBV30 and TRBJ1-5, with 8 bases that match TRBD1. The CDR3 extends over 13 amino acids. Trimming took 4 bases from V and 3 from J; bases not matched to a gene: 2. CDR1 GTSNPN and CDR2 SVGIG come from the germline V gene (reference sequence). As DNA, the CDR3 is TGTGCCTGGACAGGGGGCCCCAATCAGCCCCAGCATTTT. It encodes CAWTGGPNQPQHF.

V usage is TRBV6-1 and J usage is TRBJ1-5, with D unresolved. Trimming pared 1 base from V and 4 bases from J, leaving 11 bases between. This CDR3 has 15 amino acids. Germline-derived CDR1 and CDR2 are MNHNS and SASEGT. Here the CDR3 reads CASSEGWSSNQPQHF. The CDR3 nucleotides are TGTGCCAGCAGTGAAGGGTGGTCATCAAATCAGCCCCAGCATTTT.

This chain joins TRBV28 and TRBJ1-2, with 8 nucleotides matching TRBD1. The CDR3 is 13 amino acids. CDR1 MDHEN and CDR2 SYDVKM come from the germline V gene. V lost 6 bases, J lost 7 bases, and 7 bases stayed unmatched. The CDR3 loop is CASRPDRVGGYTF. The CDR3 coding sequence is TGTGCCAGCAGACCGGACAGGGTCGGTGGCTACACCTTC.

A few counts support this clone. The chain links TRBV5-1 to TRBJ1-1, with D unresolved. V lost 5 bases to trimming and J lost 5 bases, with 13 bases between them. Germline CDR1 SGHRS, CDR2 YFSETQ. CDR3 length: 13 amino acids. CDR3 loop: CASSREPGTEAFF. Here the CDR3 DNA reads TGCGCCAGCAGTCGGGAGCCGGGGACTGAAGCTTTCTTT.

V is TRBV10-3 and J is TRBJ2-1, with 9 bases identical to TRBD2. The V gene end was trimmed by 4 bases and the J gene end by 8 bases; junction bases not matched to a gene: 15. From germline, CDR1 is ENHRY and CDR2 SYGVKD. The CDR3 sequence is 17 residues long. In DNA form, the CDR3 reads TGTGCCATCAGTGGGTTAGGGTTGGCTAGCGGGATGGATGAGCAGTTCTTC. This sequence encodes CAISGLGLASGMDEQFF.

V gene TRBV6-8 combines with J gene TRBJ2-3, with D possibly called TRBD1 or TRBD2 (6 bases each). The V gene's germline CDR1 is MNHGY and CDR2 SAAAGT. V was cut by 2 bases and J by 0 bases, with 9 bases left in between. This CDR3 is 15 amino acids long. For the CDR3, the DNA is TGTGCCAGCAGTTACGGGGGGCCGAGCACAGATACGCAGTATTTT. Translated, it gives CASSYGGPSTDTQYF.

The chain has TRBV2 and TRBJ1-5; D possibly corresponds to TRBD1 (5 bases). The V end was cut by 3 bases, the J end by 7 bases, with 13 bases between. The CDR3 is 14 residues long. Germline V gene data show CDR1 as SNHLY and CDR2 as FYNNEI. This CDR3 reads CASSEGVGPQPQHF. The DNA of the CDR3 is TGTGCCAGCAGTGAGGGAGTGGGGCCCCAGCCCCAGCATTTT. Full variable domain (missing parts from reference TRBV2 and TRBJ1-5): EPEVTQTPSHQVTQMGQEVILRCVPISNHLYFYWYRQILGQKVEFLVSFYNNEISEKSEIFDDQFSVERPDGSNFTLKIRSTKLEDSAMYFCASSEGVGPQPQHFGDGTRLSIL.

CDR3 in amino acids: CASSPGGYNEQFF. In DNA form, the CDR3 reads TGTGCCAGCAGCCCCGGAGGGTACAATGAGCAGTTCTTC. The chain links TRBV28 to TRBJ2-1, with D perhaps TRBD2 (6 bases). Trimming left V 6 bases short and J 4 bases short, with 10 bases between. This CDR3 comprises 13 residues. The germline gives CDR1 MDHEN, CDR2 SYDVKM.

This chain joins TRBV6-5 and TRBJ2-7, with D uncertain. The CDR3 sequence is 14 residues long. Germline V gives CDR1 MNHEY, CDR2 SVGAGI. V gave up 2 bases and J gave up 3 bases, with 11 bases separating them. The CDR3 nucleotides read TGTGCCAGCAGTTACCAGCCCCTTCTCTACGAGCAGTACTTC. Translated: CASSYQPLLYEQYF.

CDR3 protein: CASSQARTGRSYEQYF. The CDR3 bases are TGTGCCAGCAGCCAAGCCCGGACAGGCCGCTCCTACGAGCAGTACTTC. This sequence joins TRBV14 and TRBJ2-7; 7 positions match TRBD1. This CDR3 has 16 residues. V shed 1 base and J 0 bases; nucleotides not matched to a gene: 6. Germline assignment: CDR1 SGHDN and CDR2 FVKESK.

The V call is TRBV5-1, the J call TRBJ2-1; D may be TRBD2 (6 bases). Germline V gene sequence: CDR1 SGHRS, CDR2 YFSETQ. The CDR3 extends over 18 amino acids. Trimming removed 1 base from V and 0 bases from J, with 17 bases in between. The DNA of the CDR3 is TGCGCCAGCAGCTTGTCGTTGGAGGGGATAAGCTCCTACAATGAGCAGTTCTTC. Protein sequence: CASSLSLEGISSYNEQFF.

The V gene is TRBV6-5, the J gene TRBJ2-7; 8 bases align to TRBD1. The CDR3 is 14 residues long. Germline-derived CDR1 and CDR2 are MNHEY and SVGAGI. The J segment lost 7 bases and the V segment lost 0 bases, leaving 5 bases of the junction unmatched. CDR3 amino acids: CASSYSTGGWEQYF. The CDR3 DNA reads TGTGCCAGCAGTTACTCTACAGGGGGTTGGGAGCAGTACTTC.

As regards this clone: Other DNA sequences in the same sample also yield this CDR3. This chain joins TRBV18 and TRBJ1-2, with D hard to call. Trimming removed 3 bases at V and 5 bases at J, with 7 bases between. CDR1 is KGHSH and CDR2 is LQKENI in the germline V gene. The CDR3 has 12 residues. In DNA, the CDR3 is TGTGCCAGCTCACCGCCCGGGTATGGCTACACCTTC. Protein: CASSPPGYGYTF.

This clone was detected a few times. The V call is TRBV19, the J call TRBJ2-4, with D maybe TRBD2 (6 bases). This CDR3 has 14 residues. Germline CDR1 reads LNHDA; CDR2 reads SQIVND (reference sequence). Trimming cost V 6 bases and J 8 bases, with 17 bases left between them. The CDR3 bases are TGTGCCAGTAGCGGAGTGGAGGGCCCGGACATTCAGTACTTC. This sequence encodes CASSGVEGPDIQYF. Variable domain in full (rest from reference TRBV19 and TRBJ2-4): DGGITQSPKYLFRKEGQNVTLSCEQNLNHDAMYWYRQDPGQGLRLIYYSQIVNDFQKGDIAEGYSVSREKKESFPLTVTSAQKNPTAFYLCASSGVEGPDIQYFGAGTRLSVL.

V is TRBV11-3 and J is TRBJ2-5, with 8 bases fitting TRBD1. The CDR3 is 16 residues long. The V gene's germline CDR1 is SGHNT and CDR2 YENEEA. V shed 1 base and J 1 base; nucleotides not matched to a gene: 5. The CDR3 sequence: CASSLGFGQGQETQYF. CDR3 DNA sequence: TGTGCCAGCAGCTTAGGTTTCGGACAGGGCCAAGAGACCCAGTACTTC.

This clone occurred a few times. The chain links TRBV5-1 to TRBJ2-7, with a weak D call TRBD2 (5 bases). Trimming removed 0 bases at V and 4 bases at J, with 5 bases between. The CDR3 has 12 residues. Germline V gives CDR1 SGHRS, CDR2 YFSETQ. The chain's CDR3 is CASSLGRYEQYF. The CDR3 DNA reads as TGCGCCAGCAGCTTGGGGAGGTACGAGCAGTACTTC.

The chain carries TRBV6-1 and TRBJ2-1, with D possibly TRBD2 on 6 matching bases. Germline V lookup: CDR1 MNHNS, CDR2 SASEGT. Trimming removed 5 bases at V and 1 base at J, with 9 bases between. The CDR3 length is 14 residues. DNA of the CDR3: TGTGCCAGCAGTCTCAGCGGGTCCTACAATGAGCAGTTCTTC. Encoded protein: CASSLSGSYNEQFF.

Remarks on this clone: This CDR3 is also generated by other DNA sequences in the sample. The chain joins TRBV5-1 to TRBJ2-7; D is perhaps TRBD2 (5 bases). V was trimmed by 0 bases and J by 4 bases, leaving 8 bases between them. The CDR3 totals 13 residues. Germline V gives CDR1 SGHRS, CDR2 YFSETQ. The CDR3 is CASSLGTLYEQYF. DNA for the CDR3: TGCGCCAGCAGCTTGGGGACTCTATACGAGCAGTACTTC. Complete variable domain (other parts from reference TRBV5-1 and TRBJ2-7): KAGVTQTPRYLIKTRGQQVTLSCSPISGHRSVSWYQQTPGQGLQFLFEYFSETQRNKGNFPGRFSGRQFSNSRSEMNVSTLELGDSALYLCASSLGTLYEQYFGPGTRLTVT.

This clone has more than one count but fewer than ten. The chain recombines TRBV10-1 with TRBJ1-2; 8 nucleotides line up with TRBD1. J gave up 5 bases and V 4 bases, and 3 bases lay outside the gene matches. CDR1 and CDR2 from the germline V gene are WNHNN and SYGVQD (reference sequence). This CDR3 has 13 residues. CDR3 amino acids: CASSADRGYGYTF. CDR3 DNA sequence: TGCGCCAGCAGTGCCGACAGGGGTTATGGCTACACCTTC.

This chain joins TRBV10-1 and TRBJ2-7; 8 nucleotides align to TRBD1. V shed 0 bases, J shed 4 bases, and the junction held 11 bases outside the gene matches. The CDR3 sequence is 17 residues long. The germline V gene has CDR1 WNHNN and CDR2 SYGVQD (reference sequence). As DNA, the CDR3 is TGCGCCAGCAGTGAGTCGAGAAGACAGGGGATTCGGTACGAGCAGTACTTC. This gives the protein CASSESRRQGIRYEQYF.